This T cell receptor beta chain was recovered during a study of T cells expressing NK-cell markers (dated by TCRdb to about 2020). Some background on the complete study: Three sorted T-cell subsets (CD3+CD56+NKG2C+, CD3+CD56+NKG2C- and CD3+CD56-NKG2C+) from roughly 8 donors had their TCR beta-chain repertoires profiled. Of the eight sequenced donors, seven were found to be HCMV-seropositive and one was found to be HCMV-seronegative. The study sequenced eight donors, all healthy volunteers chosen at random: three men and five women. Sequencing of the libraries produced 2 x 150 bp reads on Illumina HiSeq 2000/2500, MiSeq or NextSeq.

Sequences WSHSY (CDR1) and SAAADI (CDR2) are obtained from the germline V gene. From its cysteine to its phenylalanine, the CDR3 spans 13 amino acids. The nucleotide record is missing. Data came from an Illumina HiSeq 2000. TCR beta cDNA libraries were prepared using 5'RACE template switching, which introduced a universal primer site and unique molecular identifiers. cDNA synthesis was primed from the TCR beta constant segment, followed by two successive PCR amplification steps. Per the original workflow: MIGEC was used to demultiplex reads and group the reads by UMI, and MiTCR was used to assemble and quantify clonotypes. To exclude erroneous sequences, only TCR cDNA sequences supported by at least two reads were retained. The tcR package was used for downstream repertoire analysis, with clonotypes matched between fractions based on CDR3 nucleotide sequence plus V segment. VDJmatch was used to annotate antigen specificity against VDJdb, with one amino acid substitution allowed in CDR3. Each CDR3 protein sequence appears as one entry after TCRdb reprocessed the reads, and no DNA is included. TCRdb's processing, not the study's, gives the V and J calls here. This sample's listing comprises about 260,000 distinct CDR3 sequences. Of the sample, 0.39% falls within the top ten clones.

A note on this clonotype: The antigen this receptor binds is unknown.

Beyond this particular receptor, the publication reports: Those dominant clonotypes were again the most abundant among CD3+CD56-NKG2C+ cells in a handful of donors, at about 25-60.1%. It remained unclear whether the expanded NKG2C-expressing T cell clones were specific for HCMV antigens. In several donors, the dominant CD3+CD56+NKG2C+ clonotypes were among the top 10 CD8+ clonotypes and accounted for about 1.0-7.5% of CD8+ T cells.

To determine HCMV serostatus, a commercial ELISA kit was used to detect HCMV-specific IgG in serum. Ficoll density gradient centrifugation was used to isolate peripheral blood mononuclear cells from blood. This clonotype originated in a man between 18 and 29 years old in good health. Donor details come from another sample of the same person, matched by shared clones. Recombination joined TRBV10-2 with TRBJ1-1; TCRdb indicates TRBD1, and absent DNA this call remains unverified. Input material: blood T cells: a sorted CD56 or NKG2C T cell subset, CD4+ or CD8+ T cells, or bulk PBMC T cells (not recorded which). CDR3 loop: CASIKTGSTEAFF.